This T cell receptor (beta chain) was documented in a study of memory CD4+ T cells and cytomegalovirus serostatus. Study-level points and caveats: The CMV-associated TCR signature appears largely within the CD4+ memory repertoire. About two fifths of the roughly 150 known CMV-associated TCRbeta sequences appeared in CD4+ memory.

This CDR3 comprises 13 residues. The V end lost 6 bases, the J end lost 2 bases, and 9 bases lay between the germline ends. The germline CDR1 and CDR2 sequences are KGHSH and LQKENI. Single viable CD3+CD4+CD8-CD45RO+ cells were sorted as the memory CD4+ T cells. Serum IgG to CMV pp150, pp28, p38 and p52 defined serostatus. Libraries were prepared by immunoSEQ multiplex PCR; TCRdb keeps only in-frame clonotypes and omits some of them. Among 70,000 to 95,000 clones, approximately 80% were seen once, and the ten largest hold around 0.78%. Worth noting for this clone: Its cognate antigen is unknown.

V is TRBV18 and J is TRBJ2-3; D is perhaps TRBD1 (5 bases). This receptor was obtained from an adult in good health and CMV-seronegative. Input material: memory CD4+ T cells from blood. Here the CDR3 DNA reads TGTGCCAGCTCCCTGGACACCACAGATACGCAGTATTTT. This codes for CASSLDTTDTQYF.